A selection of T cell receptor beta chains follows, all from one sample in a study of cytomegalovirus exposure and HLA in healthy donors. The method was immunoSEQ multiplex PCR; TCRdb's version includes in-frame clones alone and lacks a portion of them. Of roughly 180,000 clones listed, 76% are singletons. Sequenced material: PBMCs. The source of these receptors is a woman in her thirties in good health and CMV-seropositive. CDR3s include the opening cysteine and the closing phenylalanine or tryptophan. A D gene is named only where the DNA matches it firmly. The size of a clone is reported for some rows only, either as once, few or many, or as a class for expanded clones.

d_call j_call v_call clone_size cdr3_nt cdr3_aa
TRBD1 TRBJ1-1 TRBV5-1 NA TGCGCCAGCAGCCCCCTCGGGACAGTGAACACTGAAGCTTTCTTT CASSPLGTVNTEAFF
NA TRBJ1-5 TRBV7-9 NA TGTGCCAGCAGTGTGGCGGGAGAATTAAGCAATCAGCCCCAGCATTTT CASSVAGELSNQPQHF
NA TRBJ1-1 TRBV5-1 NA TGCGCCAGCAGCTTGAGTAGACAAGCCACTGAAGCTTTCTTT CASSLSRQATEAFF
TRBD2 TRBJ2-2 TRBV28 medium-sized TGTGCCAGCAGTTTACTAGCGGGGGAGGTCGGGGAGCTGTTTTTT CASSLLAGEVGELFF
TRBD1 TRBJ2-7 TRBV11-2 NA TGTGCCAGCAGCTGGCCGGGACAGGGGGTTCCCGAGCAGTACTTC CASSWPGQGVPEQYF
NA TRBJ1-2 TRBV28 NA TGTGCCAGCAGTCCGGATCGTCGGGGTGGCTATGGCTACACCTTC CASSPDRRGGYGYTF
NA TRBJ2-3 TRBV5-1 NA TGCGCCAGCAGCTTGGCTCTTACTGCCGCGGGTGGGGCAGATACGCAGTATTTT CASSLALTAAGGADTQYF
NA TRBJ2-7 TRBV7-2 NA TGTGCCAGCAGCTTATACTCGAGCTCCTACGAGCAGTACTTC CASSLYSSSYEQYF
NA TRBJ2-7 TRBV27 NA TGTGCCAGCAGTTTCGCCGGGAACTACGAGCAGTACTTC CASSFAGNYEQYF
NA TRBJ1-2 TRBV5-4 NA TGTGCCAGCAGCTTAAGGTCCGGAGCCTATGGCTACACCTTC CASSLRSGAYGYTF
NA TRBJ2-7 TRBV27 NA TGTGCCAGCAGTTTAAATAAGGGGATGGTCTACGAGCAGTACTTC CASSLNKGMVYEQYF
TRBD2 TRBJ2-1 TRBV5-4 NA TGTGCCAGCAGCTTGGGAGTAGCGGGGGGGCTATGGGACAATGAGCAGTTCTTC CASSLGVAGGLWDNEQFF
TRBD1 TRBJ1-2 TRBV11-2 NA TGTGCCAGCAGTAGGGACAGGGGGAACTATGGCTACACCTTC CASSRDRGNYGYTF
TRBD1 TRBJ2-1 TRBV2 NA TGTGCCAGCAGCGCCACAGGGGGAAGGAACAATGAGCAGTTCTTC CASSATGGRNNEQFF
NA TRBJ2-2 TRBV5-1 few TGCGCCAGCAGCCCTCAGACAGGCCCGAACACCGGGGAGCTGTTTTTT CASSPQTGPNTGELFF
NA TRBJ1-6 TRBV6-5 NA TGTGCCAGCAGTCTTACAGGGTCCTATAATTCACCCCTCCACTTT CASSLTGSYNSPLHF
NA TRBJ2-7 TRBV21-1 NA TGTGCCAGCAGCAAAGCGCCCCTGGGCGGGAGCTCCTACGAGCAGTACTTC CASSKAPLGGSSYEQYF
NA TRBJ2-3 TRBV5-1 NA TGCGCCAGCAGCTTGGATCACCAGGGAATGGATACGCAGTATTTT CASSLDHQGMDTQYF
NA TRBJ2-6 TRBV11-2 NA TGTGCCAGCAGCTTAGACTACAGGGTCTCCGGGGCCAACGTCCTGACTTTC CASSLDYRVSGANVLTF
TRBD2 TRBJ2-7 TRBV2 NA TGTGCCAGCAGCGCTGGGACTAGCGGGGGTATCTCCTACGAGCAGTACTTC CASSAGTSGGISYEQYF
TRBD2 TRBJ2-5 TRBV5-4 NA TGTGCCAGCAGCTTCCACGGGGGGGCAGGGGAGACCCAGTACTTC CASSFHGGAGETQYF
NA TRBJ2-5 TRBV7-3 NA TGTGCCAGCAGCCCTATTAATTCCGGGGGCCAAGAGACCCAGTACTTC CASSPINSGGQETQYF
TRBD2 TRBJ2-3 TRBV5-5 once TGTGCCAGCAGCTTGGAGGGTAGCGGGGGAGCAGATACGCAGTATTTT CASSLEGSGGADTQYF
TRBD2 TRBJ2-7 TRBV6-5 NA TGTGCCAGCAGTTACTCTGGACTAGCGAGCTACGAGCAGTACTTC CASSYSGLASYEQYF
NA TRBJ1-1 TRBV19 NA TGTGCCAGTAGTACAGGGGTGGGCACTGAAGCTTTCTTT CASSTGVGTEAFF
TRBD1 TRBJ2-7 TRBV15 once TGTGCCACCAGCGAGACAGGGCTCGTCTACGAGCAGTACTTC CATSETGLVYEQYF
TRBD1 TRBJ2-6 TRBV4-3 few TGCGCCAGCAGCCAGCAGGGGGCCTCTGGGGCCAACGTCCTGACTTTC CASSQQGASGANVLTF
NA TRBJ2-2 TRBV5-6 NA TGTGCCAGCAGCTTGCGGCAGGGGTATCGGACCGGGGAGCTGTTTTTT CASSLRQGYRTGELFF
NA TRBJ1-6 TRBV20-1 NA TGCAGTGCTCACCAGGGCTCACCCCTCCACTTT CSAHQGSPLHF
NA TRBJ2-5 TRBV19 NA TGTGCCAGTAGTATAGGCGGGACAGAGCGGGAGACCCAGTACTTC CASSIGGTERETQYF